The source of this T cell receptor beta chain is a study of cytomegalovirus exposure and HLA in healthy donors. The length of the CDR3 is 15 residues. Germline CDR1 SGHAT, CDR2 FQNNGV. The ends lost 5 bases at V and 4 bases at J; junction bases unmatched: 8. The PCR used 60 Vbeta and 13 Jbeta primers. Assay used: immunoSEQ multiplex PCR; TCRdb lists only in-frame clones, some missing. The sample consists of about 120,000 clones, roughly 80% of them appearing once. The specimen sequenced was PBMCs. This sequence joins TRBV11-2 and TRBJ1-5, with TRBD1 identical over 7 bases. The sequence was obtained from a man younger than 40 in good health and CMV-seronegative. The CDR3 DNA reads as TGTGCCAGCAGCCCCGGGACAGATTTTAATCAGCCCCAGCATTTT. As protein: CASSPGTDFNQPQHF. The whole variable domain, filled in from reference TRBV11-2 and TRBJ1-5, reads EAGVAQSPRYKIIEKRQSVAFWCNPISGHATLYWYQQILGQGPKLLIQFQNNGVVDDSQLPKDRFSAERLKGVDSTLKIQPAKLEDSAVYLCASSPGTDFNQPQHFGDGTRLSIL.